These T cell receptor beta chains were read from a single sample in a study of response to subunit inactivated influenza vaccine. TCRdb itself ran the RT-PCR reads through MiXCR, one entry per CDR3 protein. The sample has hundreds of thousands of distinct CDR3 sequences; around a sixth are singletons. The material sequenced was PBMCs from blood, taken about 12 days after vaccination. These receptors all come from a man aged 45 to 65 who received an inactivated influenza vaccine. Each CDR3 is given with its conserved first and last residue. Fields, in order: clone size, V gene, CDR3 protein. For some rows the clone size is stated as once, few or many, or as a class when expanded; others skip it.

clone size: few
V gene: TRBV15
CDR3 protein: CATSRGRDEKLFF

clone size: NA
V gene: TRBV6-5
CDR3 protein: CASSYDKWSTDTQYF

clone size: few
V gene: TRBV20-1
CDR3 protein: CSAWTSGHTDTQYF

clone size: NA
V gene: TRBV6-2/TRBV6-3
CDR3 protein: CASTFRTGSSYEQYF

clone size: NA
V gene: TRBV15
CDR3 protein: CATSRDADNYGYTF

clone size: few
V gene: TRBV5-6
CDR3 protein: CASSLYQGSNQPQHF

clone size: few
V gene: TRBV11-2
CDR3 protein: CASSLAMGVGRVYEQYF

clone size: many
V gene: TRBV7-9
CDR3 protein: CASSTRTGGLNTEAFF

clone size: NA
V gene: TRBV29-1
CDR3 protein: CSVARDSREYF

clone size: NA
V gene: TRBV7-2
CDR3 protein: CASSPWDSRLGYF

clone size: NA
V gene: TRBV6-9
CDR3 protein: CASRHRGGVDYGYTF

clone size: many
V gene: TRBV12-3/TRBV12-4
CDR3 protein: CASSRQSNTEAFF

clone size: many
V gene: TRBV12-3/TRBV12-4
CDR3 protein: CASSTDRDTEAFF

clone size: NA
V gene: TRBV20-1
CDR3 protein: CSASRAENQPQHF

clone size: few
V gene: TRBV2
CDR3 protein: CASSDGLAPDTQYF

clone size: few
V gene: TRBV20-1
CDR3 protein: CSASGGGGDQPQHF

clone size: few
V gene: TRBV7-9
CDR3 protein: CASSLLSGRSNEQYF

clone size: few
V gene: TRBV4-2
CDR3 protein: CASSATTGDSNQPQHF

clone size: few
V gene: TRBV2
CDR3 protein: CASSAGQVGQYF

clone size: NA
V gene: TRBV10-3
CDR3 protein: CAIQGSGATEQFF

clone size: NA
V gene: TRBV5-1
CDR3 protein: CASSRTSSVDIYNEQFF

clone size: few
V gene: TRBV25-1
CDR3 protein: CASRGGTYTDTQYF

clone size: many
V gene: TRBV12-3/TRBV12-4
CDR3 protein: CASSPGQGVSYEQYF

clone size: few
V gene: TRBV3-1
CDR3 protein: CASSQDRFIGELFF